This TCR beta chain came from a study of tumor and adjacent non-tumor tissue in lung cancer. Whole-study context: Aged roughly 31 to 80 years, patients included roughly 10 men and five or six women with stage I to III disease. Study-wide results and limits: TCR diversity was significantly greater in tumor than normal lung tissue.

This clonotype was seen ten or more times. Its antigen is not known. The template was RNA from unsorted bulk tissue. The normal lung tissue was taken more than 3 cm from the tumor edge. Donors were chemotherapy-naive, newly diagnosed lung cancer surgical patients in China, August–late 2014. The library came from three nested PCR rounds adapted from ARM-PCR protocols. MiXCR, applied by TCRdb to the multiplex PCR reads, yields one record per CDR3 protein. Among tens of thousands of distinct CDR3 sequences listed, more than 55% were seen once. The germline V and J ends were trimmed by 0 bases and 6 bases, with 12 bases remaining between them. Germline assignment: CDR1 SGHNT and CDR2 YYREEE (reference sequence). The CDR3 length is 15 residues.

The chain has TRBV5-4 and TRBJ2-2; D remains ambiguous. The sample consisted of distant non-tumor lung tissue. The TCR sequence derives from a woman between 70 and 85 years old with non-small cell lung cancer. The CDR3 coding sequence is TGTGCCAGCAGCTTGGGTCCTACTGTCGCCGGGGAGCTGTTTTTT. Translation: CASSLGPTVAGELFF.